This TCR beta chain came from a study of T-cell reconstitution after alpha-beta-depleted transplantation in children. Study-wide points: At the one-year point after transplant, T-cell counts and TCRbeta diversity were found to come mostly from T cells that had been newly produced. At around two months after transplant, the alpha-beta T cells were reportedly derived from several hundred expanded clones that came from non-depleted graft cells. Several patients had high TCRbeta diversity at day 60; it came from surviving recipient T cells and thymic progenitors.

V dropped 2 bases and J dropped 0; count of bases not matched to a gene: 10. CDR3 length equals 16 residues. Germline assignment: CDR1 DFQATT and CDR2 SNEGSKA (reference sequence). This clonotype was observed a few times. Its target is unknown. Unique molecular identifiers tagged the TCRbeta library. TCRdb called the PCR reads again in MiXCR, with one record for every CDR3 protein. The profile covers some 440,000 distinct CDR3 sequences, with about 17% appearing a single time and roughly 29% taken by the ten largest. The TCR sequence derives from a boy younger than two who had a stem cell transplant for Wiskott-Aldrich syndrome, so the T cells may come from the graft donor. Specimen: PBMCs, mostly from graft donor cells, collected 360 days after TCRalphabeta/CD19-depleted stem cell transplant. The genes are TRBV20-1 and TRBJ2-7; TRBD2 agrees at 7 bases. CDR3 residues: CSARTGLLPSSYEQYF. The CDR3 coding sequence is TGCAGTGCTAGAACGGGACTACTTCCTAGCTCCTACGAGCAGTACTTC.